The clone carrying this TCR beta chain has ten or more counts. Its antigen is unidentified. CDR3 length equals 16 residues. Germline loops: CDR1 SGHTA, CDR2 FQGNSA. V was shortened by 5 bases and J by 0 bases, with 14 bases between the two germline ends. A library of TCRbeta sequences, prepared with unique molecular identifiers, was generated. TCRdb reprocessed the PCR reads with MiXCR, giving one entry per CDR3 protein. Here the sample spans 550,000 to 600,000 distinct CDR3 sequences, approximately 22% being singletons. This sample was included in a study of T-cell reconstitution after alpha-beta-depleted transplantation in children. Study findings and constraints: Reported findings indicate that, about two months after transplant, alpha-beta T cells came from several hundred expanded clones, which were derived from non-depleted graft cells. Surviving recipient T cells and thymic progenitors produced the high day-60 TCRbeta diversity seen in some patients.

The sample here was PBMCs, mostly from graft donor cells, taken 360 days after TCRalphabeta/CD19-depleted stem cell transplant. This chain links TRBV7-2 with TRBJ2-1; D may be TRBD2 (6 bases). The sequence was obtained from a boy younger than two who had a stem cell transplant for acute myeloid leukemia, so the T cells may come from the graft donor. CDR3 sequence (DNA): TGTGCCAGCAGCGCCCGGGACGGGAGCTCCTACAATGAGCAGTTCTTC. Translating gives CASSARDGSSYNEQFF.